This passage covers 26 T cell receptor beta chains from one sample sequenced in a study of shared clonotypes between healthy human individuals (dated by TCRdb to about 2020). The library was produced with the immunoSEQ multiplex PCR assay. TCRdb retrieved this table from immuneACCESS and kept in-frame rearrangements only. Not all clones are present; in checked studies, unresolved V genes account for under half, and no reason is known for the remainder. The sample table shows around 600,000 clones, and approximately 97% are seen once. Of the sample, around 0.06% falls within the top ten clones. Sequenced: naive CD4+ T cells sorted from blood. The cell subset or site label corresponds to: CD45RA+ positively selected. The receptor source for this set is a woman in her twenties or thirties in good health.

The chain joins TRBV28 to TRBJ2-7; 8 bases map to TRBD2. This CDR3 is 13 amino acids long. Per the germline V gene, CDR1 is MDHEN and CDR2 is SYDVKM. With V trimmed by 3 bases and J by 8 bases, 6 bases remained unmatched. The CDR3 nucleotides read TGTGCCAGCAGTTTGGGAAGCGGGAGACAGCAGTACTTC. Its translation: CASSLGSGRQQYF. Using reference TRBV28 and TRBJ2-7 for the parts outside the CDR3, the full variable domain is DVKVTQSSRYLVKRTGEKVFLECVQDMDHENMFWYRQDPGLGLRLIYFSYDVKMKEKGDIPEGYSVSREKKERFSLILESASTNQTSMYLCASSLGSGRQQYFGPGTRLTVT.

V is TRBV19 and J is TRBJ2-1, with D possibly being TRBD2 (6 bases). From germline, CDR1 is LNHDA and CDR2 SQIVND (reference sequence). Trimming removed 3 bases from V and 2 bases from J, with 11 bases in between. This CDR3 is built from 15 residues. The CDR3 region is CASSMEGLAYNEQFF. Written as DNA, the CDR3 is TGTGCCAGTAGTATGGAGGGTTTGGCCTACAATGAGCAGTTCTTC. Full variable domain (rest looked up from reference TRBV19 and TRBJ2-1): DGGITQSPKYLFRKEGQNVTLSCEQNLNHDAMYWYRQDPGQGLRLIYYSQIVNDFQKGDIAEGYSVSREKKESFPLTVTSAQKNPTAFYLCASSMEGLAYNEQFFGPGTRLTVL.

The chain uses TRBV2 and TRBJ2-7; perhaps TRBD1 as D (5 bases). The V end lost 3 bases, the J end lost 3 bases, and 9 bases lay between the germline ends. The germline gives CDR1 SNHLY, CDR2 FYNNEI. The CDR3 runs to 13 residues. In DNA form, the CDR3 reads TGTGCCAGCAGTGAGGGGCGGAACTACGAGCAGTACTTC. Amino acid sequence: CASSEGRNYEQYF.

This clone was observed a few times. The V and J genes are TRBV2 and TRBJ1-5, with a weak D call TRBD1 (6 bases). This CDR3 region has 12 residues. V lost 8 bases, J lost 7 bases, and 12 bases lay in between. Germline V gene data show CDR1 as SNHLY and CDR2 as FYNNEI. The CDR3 sequence: CASAGGAQPQHF. The DNA of the CDR3 is TGTGCCAGCGCGGGGGGCGCACAGCCCCAGCATTTT. The entire variable domain, with the rest obtained from reference TRBV2 and TRBJ1-5, is as follows: EPEVTQTPSHQVTQMGQEVILRCVPISNHLYFYWYRQILGQKVEFLVSFYNNEISEKSEIFDDQFSVERPDGSNFTLKIRSTKLEDSAMYFCASAGGAQPQHFGDGTRLSIL.

This clone has only one observation. One end of the junction fails to match germline, which may point to a read error. The chain carries TRBV18 and TRBJ1-1; D ambiguous. Looked up from germline, CDR1 is KGHSH and CDR2 is LQKENI. This CDR3 is built from 12 residues. The DNA for the CDR3 is TGTGCCAGCTCACCCAGGAACTCTGAAGCTTTCTTT. It encodes CASSPRNSEAFF.

The chain links TRBV28 to TRBJ2-3, with D maybe TRBD2 (6 bases). The CDR3 is 15 residues long. The germline V gene has CDR1 MDHEN and CDR2 SYDVKM. Between the trimmed V and J ends, which lost 2 bases and 4 bases, there was a span of 13 bases. Here the CDR3 reads CASSLRKWEADTQYF. For the CDR3, the DNA is TGTGCCAGCAGTTTACGAAAATGGGAGGCAGATACGCAGTATTTT.

The chain is built from TRBV29-1 and TRBJ2-1; the match to TRBD2 covers 8 bases. The CDR3 contains 13 residues. J gave up 4 bases and V 7 bases, and 6 bases lay outside the gene matches. The germline CDR1 and CDR2 sequences are SQVTM and ANQGSEA. The CDR3 bases are TGCAGCGCAGCGGGAGAGGGATACAATGAGCAGTTCTTC. Translating gives CSAAGEGYNEQFF.

The rearrangement joins TRBV10-2 to TRBJ2-7, with D possibly being TRBD2 (6 bases). This CDR3 region has 14 residues. CDR1 and CDR2 (germline): WSHSY, SAAADI. Between the trimmed V and J ends, which lost 0 bases and 3 bases, there was a span of 9 bases. The chain's CDR3 is CASSESWTIYEQYF. In DNA, the CDR3 is TGCGCCAGCAGTGAGTCCTGGACTATCTACGAGCAGTACTTC.

The rearrangement joins TRBV11-2 to TRBJ2-7; 12 nucleotides agree with TRBD1. This CDR3 is built from 15 residues. Germline trimming cut 4 bases from V and 3 bases from J; bases unmatched to any gene: 4. Germline loops: CDR1 SGHAT, CDR2 FQNNGV. This CDR3 reads CASSSRDRGHYEQYF. The CDR3 region has the DNA TGTGCCAGCAGCTCACGGGACAGGGGGCACTACGAGCAGTACTTC.

The rearrangement joins TRBV7-6 to TRBJ2-3, with D tentatively TRBD1 (6 bases). The CDR3 covers 15 residues. The V end was cut by 5 bases, the J end by 2 bases, with 14 bases between. Germline V gene sequence: CDR1 SGHVS, CDR2 FNYEAQ. CDR3 DNA sequence: TGTGCCAGCAGCCCTGGGTCAGGGGCCACAGATACGCAGTATTTT. Protein: CASSPGSGATDTQYF.

This chain links TRBV7-9 with TRBJ1-2, with 7 bases aligning to TRBD1. Trimming cost V 4 bases and J 1 base; bases outside gene matches: 9. This CDR3 region has 16 residues. CDR1 SEHNR and CDR2 FQNEAQ come from the germline V gene (reference sequence). The CDR3 here is CASSSLQGVFNYGYTF. As DNA, the CDR3 is TGTGCCAGCAGCTCCCTTCAGGGGGTCTTTAACTATGGCTACACCTTC.

The chain recombines TRBV15 with TRBJ1-5; TRBD1 is a possible D gene (5 bases). V lost 3 bases and J lost 0, with 27 bases in between. The germline CDR1 and CDR2 sequences are LNHNV and YYDKDF (reference sequence). The CDR3 covers 21 residues. The DNA of the CDR3 is TGTGCCACCAGCAGGGGTTTTTCCTATTGGGACCAGCCGTATAGCAATCAGCCCCAGCATTTT. This gives the protein CATSRGFSYWDQPYSNQPQHF. The variable domain in full, with the rest retrieved from reference TRBV15 and TRBJ1-5, is DAMVIQNPRYQVTQFGKPVTLSCSQTLNHNVMYWYQQKSSQAPKLLFHYYDKDFNNEADTPDNFQSRRPNTSFCFLDIRSPGLGDTAMYLCATSRGFSYWDQPYSNQPQHFGDGTRLSIL.

The chain is built from TRBV25-1 and TRBJ2-6; weak D call: TRBD2 (6 bases). The CDR3 covers 17 residues. The V and J ends lost 6 bases and 0 bases respectively, with 15 bases between them. Germline CDR1 reads MGHDK; CDR2 reads SYGVNS. The CDR3 spells CASRERDSFSGANVLTF. CDR3 nucleotide sequence: TGTGCCAGCAGGGAGAGGGACTCTTTCTCTGGGGCCAACGTCCTGACTTTC.

In DNA form, the CDR3 reads TGTGCCAGCACCACGATAGGTGGGCGGGGCGCTTACGGTGAGCAGTTCTTC. Its protein is CASTTIGGRGAYGEQFF. The V and J genes are TRBV7-8 and TRBJ2-1, with D perhaps TRBD2 (6 bases). This CDR3 spans 17 amino acids. Germline V CDR1 and CDR2: SGHVS, FQNEAQ. Trimming removed 7 bases at V and 9 bases at J, with 28 bases between.

The chain recombines TRBV28 with TRBJ2-1; perhaps TRBD2 as D (5 bases). Between the trimmed V and J ends, which lost 6 bases and 7 bases, there was a span of 13 bases. This CDR3 spans 13 amino acids. Per the germline V gene, CDR1 is MDHEN and CDR2 is SYDVKM. This CDR3 reads CASSLPGVNEQFF. DNA for the CDR3: TGTGCCAGCAGCCTCCCCGGGGTAAATGAGCAGTTCTTC.

This clone was counted a single time. This sequence joins TRBV11-3 and TRBJ2-1; D is ambiguous. There are 13 residues in the CDR3. Germline loops: CDR1 SGHNT, CDR2 YENEEA. V lost 1 base to trimming and J lost 4 bases, with 5 bases between them. The CDR3 spells CASSLGQYNEQFF. CDR3 coding DNA: TGTGCCAGCAGCTTAGGACAATACAATGAGCAGTTCTTC.

The chain links TRBV28 to TRBJ1-3; tentative D call: TRBD1 (5 bases). Germline V gene data show CDR1 as MDHEN and CDR2 as SYDVKM. The V gene lost 2 bases and the J gene lost 0 bases, with 8 bases spanning the gap. The CDR3 totals 15 residues. The CDR3 protein is CASSLPGPSGNTIYF. The CDR3 coding sequence is TGTGCCAGCAGTTTACCAGGGCCCTCTGGAAACACCATATATTTT.

The chain combines TRBV4-2 with TRBJ2-7, with TRBD2 identical over 8 bases. Germline CDR1 and CDR2: LGHNA and YNFKEQ. The CDR3 length is 14 residues. The ends lost 8 bases at V and 3 bases at J; junction bases unmatched: 9. In nucleotides, the CDR3 is TGTGCCAGCGGAAATAGCGGGACGGGCTACGAGCAGTACTTC. This translates into CASGNSGTGYEQYF.

Turning to this clone: The identical CDR3 is also encoded by other nucleotide sequences in the sample. This chain joins TRBV28 and TRBJ2-7; 8 bases are a match to TRBD1. The CDR3 loop spans 12 amino acids. The V gene's germline CDR1 is MDHEN and CDR2 SYDVKM. Germline trimming cut 8 bases from V and 2 bases from J; bases unmatched to any gene: 2. CDR3 sequence (DNA): TGTGCCAGCCGGACAGGGACCTACGAGCAGTACTTC. Residues: CASRTGTYEQYF.

The V and J genes are TRBV5-1 and TRBJ2-3; 9 positions match TRBD2. The CDR3 totals 16 residues. Germline CDR1 reads SGHRS; CDR2 reads YFSETQ. Losses at the gene ends were 3 bases for V and 4 bases for J; bases not matched to a gene: 9. The CDR3 protein is CASSSLAGIGADTQYF. For the CDR3, the DNA is TGCGCCAGCAGCTCTCTAGCGGGAATCGGGGCAGATACGCAGTATTTT.

The rearrangement uses TRBV7-2 and TRBJ1-5; 7 bases agree with TRBD1. Trimming removed 5 bases from V and 4 bases from J; junction bases left unmatched: 5. Germline V CDR1 and CDR2: SGHTA, FQGNSA. The CDR3 totals 14 residues. CDR3 coding DNA: TGTGCCAGCAGCAGGGGGCAGAGTAATCAGCCCCAGCATTTT. Translation gives CASSRGQSNQPQHF.

The rearrangement links TRBV14 to TRBJ2-5, with unresolved D. Germline V gives CDR1 SGHDN, CDR2 FVKESK. Trimming left V 4 bases short and J 4 bases short, with 10 bases between. This CDR3 contains 13 residues. CDR3 in amino acids: CASSRLILETQYF. CDR3 sequence (DNA): TGTGCCAGCAGCCGACTGATCTTAGAGACCCAGTACTTC. Full variable domain (missing parts from reference TRBV14 and TRBJ2-5): EAGVTQFPSHSVIEKGQTVTLRCDPISGHDNLYWYRRVMGKEIKFLLHFVKESKQDESGMPNNRFLAERTGGTYSTLKVQPAELEDSGVYFCASSRLILETQYFGPGTRLLVL.

This clone came up once. This sequence joins TRBV28 and TRBJ2-5; 7 bases are shared with TRBD2. CDR3 size: 13 residues. V lost 2 bases to trimming and J lost 5 bases; unmatched junction nucleotides: 2. Germline-derived CDR1 and CDR2 are MDHEN and SYDVKM. The CDR3 is CASSLRGVETQYF. CDR3 nucleotide sequence: TGTGCCAGCAGTTTACGGGGGGTGGAGACCCAGTACTTC.

V is TRBV7-9 and J is TRBJ1-1; no clear D. There are 13 residues in the CDR3. Germline V gene data show CDR1 as SEHNR and CDR2 as FQNEAQ (reference sequence). The V end was cut by 1 base, the J end by 10 bases, with 13 bases between. This CDR3 reads CASSLVGQSGAFF. The DNA for the CDR3 is TGTGCCAGCAGCTTAGTAGGCCAGTCAGGAGCTTTCTTT.

V usage is TRBV5-5 and J usage is TRBJ2-1, with 11 bases identical to TRBD2. Germline CDR1 and CDR2: SGHKS and YYEKEE (reference sequence). The CDR3 runs to 16 residues. V lost 2 bases to trimming and J lost 6 bases; unmatched junction nucleotides: 7. The CDR3 coding sequence is TGTGCCAGCAGCTTTGGTCCCCTAGCGGGAGGCAATGAGCAGTTCTTC. This codes for CASSFGPLAGGNEQFF.

This chain joins TRBV27 and TRBJ1-2; weak D call: TRBD1 (6 bases). The CDR3 has 13 amino acids. CDR1 is MNHEY and CDR2 is SMNVEV in the germline V gene (reference sequence). Trimming left V 2 bases short and J 8 bases short, with 12 bases between. CDR3 sequence reads: CASSLGGAKGYTF. The CDR3, as DNA: TGTGCCAGCAGTTTAGGGGGGGCGAAAGGCTACACCTTC.